This entry describes one TCR beta chain. The antigen remains undetermined. This sample was included in a study of T cells in localized non-small cell lung cancer. General study findings and limits: Density of T cells in blood, when higher, went with longer overall survival. Adjacent lung tissue had a median about 57 of the top 100 clones found in the tumor.

The CDR3 length is 14 residues. The germline gives CDR1 LNHDA, CDR2 SQIVND (reference sequence). Trimming stripped 7 bases from V and 3 bases from J, with 12 bases between. Clones were read by immunoSEQ multiplex PCR, and TCRdb kept only the in-frame ones, dropping some. The table has just under 20,000 clones, around 89% seen once. The clonotype comes from a man aged 40-75 years with stage I lung adenocarcinoma. Here the sequenced sample was peripheral blood, taken before any cancer treatment. The chain is built from TRBV19 and TRBJ1-4, with D possibly matching TRBD1 (5 bases). The CDR3 spells CASMDGGANEKLFF. CDR3 coding DNA: TGTGCCAGTATGGACGGAGGGGCTAATGAAAAACTGTTTTTT.